The 7 T cell receptor beta chains reported below all come from one sample, sequenced in a study of human T cells and chemical hapten exposure (dated by TCRdb to about 2021). The sample's time point label, decoded: patch test 2, 6 weeks after DPC sensitization. The treatment or condition label, read with the paper, signifies: therapeutic diphenylcyclopropenone sensitization with weekly scalp DPC. Library generation was performed with RACE. Sequenced on a NextSeq 500. The public reads were reprocessed in TCRdb via fastp at Q25 and MiXCR, keeping in-frame beta chains. Each CDR3 protein gets just one entry, which takes the most common genes and DNA from the rows behind it. Here the sample has about 54,000 distinct CDR3 sequences; about 10% occur a single time. The leading ten clones occupy 1.5% to 2% of the sample. This material consisted of whole blood, taken in connection with sensitization to the hapten diphenylcyclopropenone (DPC). The receptors shown here come from a woman aged 45-65 years with alopecia areata. Some clones in this sample may be carry-over from other donors' samples.

The sample holds many counts of this clonotype. The chain joins TRBV6-4 to TRBJ1-2; no clear D gene. Germline CDR1 and CDR2: MRHNA and SNTAGT. V lost 3 bases and J 2 bases, leaving 10 bases between the germline ends. This CDR3 has 14 amino acids. In DNA form, the CDR3 reads TGTGCCAGCAGTGAGATCGCAGCCAACTATGGCTACACCTTC. Translating it yields CASSEIAANYGYTF.

The J gene is TRBJ1-5, the V gene TRBV2; D is undetermined. V was clipped by 6 bases and J by 3 bases, with 9 bases between them. CDR1 is SNHLY and CDR2 is FYNNEI in the germline V gene. The CDR3 has 13 residues. CDR3 protein: CASREVANQPQHF. The CDR3 DNA is TGTGCCAGCAGAGAGGTCGCCAATCAGCCCCAGCATTTT.

Only a few counts were recorded for this clonotype. The chain carries TRBV7-9 and TRBJ2-1; possibly TRBD1 or TRBD2 for D (5 bases each). V gave up 6 bases and J gave up 8 bases, with 32 bases separating them. Germline CDR1 SEHNR, CDR2 FQNEAQ (reference sequence). There are 19 residues in the CDR3. The CDR3 region has the DNA TGTGCCAGCAGGGGACCAGGACCGGCTGAGGACGAACCGGTACATGAGCAGTTCTTC. It specifies CASRGPGPAEDEPVHEQFF. The full variable domain, completed using reference TRBV7-9 and TRBJ2-1, is DTGVSQNPRHKITKRGQNVTFRCDPISEHNRLYWYRQTLGQGPEFLTYFQNEAQLEKSRLLSDRFSAERPKGSFSTLEIQRTEQGDSAMYLCASRGPGPAEDEPVHEQFFGPGTRLTVL.

This clonotype was found a few times. This sequence joins TRBV6-5 and TRBJ2-6; D is uncertain. The CDR3 is 13 residues long. CDR1 is MNHEY and CDR2 is SVGAGI in the germline V gene. Trimming stripped 5 bases from V and 4 bases from J, with 6 bases between. The CDR3 bases are TGTGCCAGCAGTAATCCGGGGGCCAACGTCCTGACTTTC. This gives the protein CASSNPGANVLTF.

This clonotype was observed many times. The chain carries TRBV5-8 and TRBJ1-3; D perhaps matches TRBD1 (5 bases). The CDR3 length is 15 residues. Germline CDR1 and CDR2: SGHTS and YDEGEE. Trimming took off 4 bases at V and 0 bases at J, with 11 bases between the two ends. CDR3 DNA: TGTGCCAGCAGCCCGTTGACAGACTCTGGAAACACCATATATTTT. It translates to CASSPLTDSGNTIYF.

This clonotype was seen many times. J is TRBJ2-3 and V is TRBV10-2; 7 bases are shared with TRBD2. Germline CDR1 reads WSHSY; CDR2 reads SAAADI. The CDR3 contains 15 residues. V lost 7 bases, J lost 6 bases, and 13 bases stayed unmatched. CDR3 residues: CASKAKSGVLDTQYF. CDR3 DNA sequence: TGCGCCAGCAAGGCTAAAAGCGGGGTGTTGGATACGCAGTATTTT.

This rearrangement joins TRBV2 to TRBJ2-3, with TRBD2 matching over 14 bases. V was pared by 2 bases and J by 6 bases, with 7 bases of the junction left unmatched. CDR1 is SNHLY, CDR2 FYNNEI, per germline. The CDR3 is made up of 17 amino acids. This CDR3 reads CASSEKRLAGGSDTQYF. The CDR3 DNA reads as TGTGCCAGCAGTGAAAAGAGACTAGCGGGAGGGTCCGATACGCAGTATTTT.